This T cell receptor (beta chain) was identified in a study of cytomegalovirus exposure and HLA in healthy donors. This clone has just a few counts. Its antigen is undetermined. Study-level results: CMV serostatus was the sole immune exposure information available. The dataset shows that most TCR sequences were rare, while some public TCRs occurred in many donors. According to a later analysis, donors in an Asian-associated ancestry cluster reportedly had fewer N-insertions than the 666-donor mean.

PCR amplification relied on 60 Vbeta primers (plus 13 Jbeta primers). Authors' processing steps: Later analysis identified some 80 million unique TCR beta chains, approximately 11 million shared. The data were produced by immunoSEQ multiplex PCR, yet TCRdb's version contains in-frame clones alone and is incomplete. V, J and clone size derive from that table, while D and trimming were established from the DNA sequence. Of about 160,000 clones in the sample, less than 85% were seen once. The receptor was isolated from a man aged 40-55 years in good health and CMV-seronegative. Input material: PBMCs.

For the CDR3, the DNA is TGTGCCAGCAGTTTCGGACAGGGCAATGAGCAGTTCTTC. This translates into CASSFGQGNEQFF. This chain joins TRBV27 and TRBJ2-1, with TRBD1 matching 8 bases. Germline V gene data show CDR1 as MNHEY and CDR2 as SMNVEV (reference sequence). J lost 6 bases, V lost 3 bases, and 1 base had no gene match. The CDR3 totals 13 residues.